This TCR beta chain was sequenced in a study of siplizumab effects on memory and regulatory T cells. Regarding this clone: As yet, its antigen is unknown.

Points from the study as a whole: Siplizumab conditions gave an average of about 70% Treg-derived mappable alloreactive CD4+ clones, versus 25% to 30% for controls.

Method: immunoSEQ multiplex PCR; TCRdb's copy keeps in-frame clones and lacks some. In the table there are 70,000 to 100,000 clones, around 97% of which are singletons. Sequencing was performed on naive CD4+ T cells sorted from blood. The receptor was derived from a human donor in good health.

The CDR3 spells CASSVSGLPNYGYTF. The CDR3 region has the DNA TGTGCCAGCAGCGTCTCAGGACTGCCTAACTATGGCTACACCTTC. The chain employs TRBV9 and TRBJ1-2; D remains ambiguous. V lost 2 bases to trimming and J lost 0 bases, with 11 bases between them. This CDR3 has 15 amino acids. CDR1 is SGDLS and CDR2 is YYNGEE in the germline V gene.